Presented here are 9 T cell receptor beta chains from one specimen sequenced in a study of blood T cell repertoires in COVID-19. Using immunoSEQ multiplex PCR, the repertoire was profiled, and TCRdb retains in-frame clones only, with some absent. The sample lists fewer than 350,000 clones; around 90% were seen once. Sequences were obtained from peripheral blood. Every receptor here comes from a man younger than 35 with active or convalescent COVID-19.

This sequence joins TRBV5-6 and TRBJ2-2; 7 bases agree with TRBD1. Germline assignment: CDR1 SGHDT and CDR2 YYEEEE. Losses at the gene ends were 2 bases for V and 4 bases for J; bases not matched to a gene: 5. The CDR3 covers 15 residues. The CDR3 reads CASSLTGEFTGELFF. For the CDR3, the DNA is TGTGCCAGCAGCTTAACAGGGGAGTTCACCGGGGAGCTGTTTTTT.

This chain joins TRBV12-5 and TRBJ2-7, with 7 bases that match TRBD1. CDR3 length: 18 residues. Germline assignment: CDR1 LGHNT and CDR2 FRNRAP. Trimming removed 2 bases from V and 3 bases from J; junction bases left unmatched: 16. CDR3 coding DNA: TGTGCTAGTGGTTTGTCTCCGGACAGGCCCAGATGGGTCTACGAGCAGTACTTC. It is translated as CASGLSPDRPRWVYEQYF.

The CDR3 sequence is CASSLHARGSDYGYTF. The CDR3 DNA is TGTGCCAGCAGCTTACATGCTAGGGGTTCGGACTATGGCTACACCTTC. The V call is TRBV7-2, the J call TRBJ1-2; the D gene is possibly TRBD1 (5 bases). The CDR3 contains 16 residues. V shed 2 bases and J shed 3 bases, with 16 bases lying between them. Germline lookup yields CDR1 SGHTA and CDR2 FQGNSA.

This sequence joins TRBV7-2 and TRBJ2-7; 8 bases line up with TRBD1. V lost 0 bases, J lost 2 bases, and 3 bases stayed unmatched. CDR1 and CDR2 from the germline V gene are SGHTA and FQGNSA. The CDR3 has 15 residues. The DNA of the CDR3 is TGTGCCAGCAGCTTAGCACTGGACAGGGCCTACGAGCAGTACTTC. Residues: CASSLALDRAYEQYF.

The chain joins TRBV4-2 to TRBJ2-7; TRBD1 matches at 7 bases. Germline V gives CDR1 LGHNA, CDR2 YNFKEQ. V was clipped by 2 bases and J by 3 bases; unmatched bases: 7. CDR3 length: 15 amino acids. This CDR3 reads CASSQSVTGSYEQYF. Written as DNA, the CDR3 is TGTGCCAGCAGCCAAAGCGTGACAGGGAGCTACGAGCAGTACTTC.

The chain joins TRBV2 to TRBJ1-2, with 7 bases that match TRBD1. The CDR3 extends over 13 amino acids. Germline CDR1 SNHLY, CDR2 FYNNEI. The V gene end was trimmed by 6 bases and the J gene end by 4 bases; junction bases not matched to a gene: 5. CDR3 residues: CASSVQGIYGYTF. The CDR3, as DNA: TGTGCCAGCAGCGTACAGGGGATCTATGGCTACACCTTC.

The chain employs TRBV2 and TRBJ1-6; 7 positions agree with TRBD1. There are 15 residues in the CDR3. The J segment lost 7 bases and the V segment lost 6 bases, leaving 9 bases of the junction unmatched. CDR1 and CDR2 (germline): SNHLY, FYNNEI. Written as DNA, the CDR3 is TGTGCCAGCAGCGATACGGACAGGACCAATTCACCCCTCCACTTT. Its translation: CASSDTDRTNSPLHF. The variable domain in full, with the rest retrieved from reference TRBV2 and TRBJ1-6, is EPEVTQTPSHQVTQMGQEVILRCVPISNHLYFYWYRQILGQKVEFLVSFYNNEISEKSEIFDDQFSVERPDGSNFTLKIRSTKLEDSAMYFCASSDTDRTNSPLHFGNGTRLTVT.

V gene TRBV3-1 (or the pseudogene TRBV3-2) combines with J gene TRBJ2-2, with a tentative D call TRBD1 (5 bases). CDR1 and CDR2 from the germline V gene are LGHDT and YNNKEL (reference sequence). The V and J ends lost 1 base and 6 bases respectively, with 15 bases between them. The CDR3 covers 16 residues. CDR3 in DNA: TGTGCCAGCAGCCAAGGTCAGGGATCGGTCGCCGGGGAGCTGTTTTTT. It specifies CASSQGQGSVAGELFF.

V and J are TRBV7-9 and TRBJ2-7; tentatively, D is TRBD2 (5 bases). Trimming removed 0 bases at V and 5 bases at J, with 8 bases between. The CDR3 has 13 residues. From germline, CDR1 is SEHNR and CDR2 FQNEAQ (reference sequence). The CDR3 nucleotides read TGTGCCAGCAGCTTAGCAGCCGGGGACGAGCAGTACTTC. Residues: CASSLAAGDEQYF.